A selection of T cell receptor beta chains follows, all from one sample in a study of T-cell memory formation after mild COVID-19. One entry per CDR3 protein, called by TCRdb with MiXCR from the 5' RACE reads. The sample holds about 170,000 distinct CDR3 sequences; about an eighth are singletons and the top ten take approximately 3.4%. Sequencing was done on a sample of PBMCs or a T cell subset sorted from them (not recorded which). All receptors come from a young man who had mild COVID-19 (a few samples of this study predate the infection). Cell type and time point are not known. Each CDR3 is given with its conserved first and last residue. D genes are given only for firm matches. Clone size is not always given. Where it is, it says once, few, many or a class for expanded clones.

TRBJ1-2 TRBD1 TRBV12-3/TRBV12-4 few CASSLRGRGYGYTF TGTGCCAGCAGTTTAAGGGGGCGAGGCTATGGCTACACCTTC
TRBJ2-1 - TRBV5-4 few CASSLFEEQFF TGTGCCAGCAGCTTGTTTGAGGAGCAGTTCTTC
TRBJ1-2 - TRBV5-1 few CASSLTAINYGYTF TGCGCCAGCAGCTTGACAGCCATAAACTATGGCTACACCTTC
TRBJ2-7 - TRBV20-1 - CSALQGFYEQYF TGCAGTGCCCTGCAGGGTTTCTACGAGCAGTACTTC
TRBJ2-1 - TRBV10-3 many CAISAQDEQFF TGTGCCATCAGTGCCCAGGACGAGCAGTTCTTC
TRBJ2-2 - TRBV7-2 few CASSEQGSTGELFF TGTGCCAGCAGCGAACAGGGTTCCACCGGGGAGCTGTTTTTT
TRBJ2-1 TRBD2 TRBV5-6 few CASRSSGTSGDNEQFF TGTGCCAGCAGGTCCTCCGGGACTAGCGGGGACAATGAGCAGTTCTTC
TRBJ1-5 - TRBV12-3/TRBV12-4 - CASSLRVNQPQHF TGTGCCAGCAGTTTACGAGTAAATCAGCCCCAGCATTTT
TRBJ1-5 - TRBV6-5 - CASSYAGTGQPQHF TGTGCCAGCAGTTACGCAGGGACGGGTCAGCCCCAGCATTTT
TRBJ2-3 TRBD2 TRBV5-1 few CASAPGEGGDTQYF TGCGCCAGCGCGCCGGGGGAGGGAGGTGATACGCAGTATTTT
TRBJ2-1 - TRBV20-1 few CSARDWGAGGNEQFF TGCAGTGCTAGAGACTGGGGGGCGGGCGGCAATGAGCAGTTCTTC
TRBJ2-3 TRBD2 TRBV7-9 few CASSLVRGLAGAGTDTQYF TGTGCCAGCAGCTTAGTCCGAGGACTAGCGGGGGCCGGCACAGATACGCAGTATTTT
TRBJ1-6 - TRBV6-5 few CASSSGRLPSPLHF TGTGCCAGCAGTTCCGGCCGATTACCCTCACCCCTCCACTTT
TRBJ1-2 - TRBV5-4 - CASRMGDRNYGYTF TGTGCCAGCAGAATGGGGGACCGTAACTATGGCTACACCTTC
TRBJ2-5 - TRBV10-3 few CAINSGTQAGGTQYF TGTGCCATCAATTCCGGGACCCAAGCCGGTGGGACCCAGTACTTC
TRBJ1-4 - TRBV4-3 few CASSQVGGNEKLFF TGCGCCAGCAGCCAAGTGGGGGGGAATGAAAAACTGTTTTTT
TRBJ2-7 - TRBV20-1 few CRKGGLANYEQYF TGCAGAAAAGGGGGGCTAGCGAACTACGAGCAGTACTTC
TRBJ2-2 TRBD2 TRBV6-5 - CASRRLAGGHSTGELFF TGTGCCAGCAGGCGACTAGCGGGGGGCCACAGCACCGGGGAGCTGTTTTTT
TRBJ2-3 - TRBV7-9 - CASSPGLRYSTDTQYF TGTGCCAGCAGCCCGGGACTGAGATACTCTACAGATACGCAGTATTTT
TRBJ1-1 - TRBV20-1 few CSARVEVQMNTEAFF TGCAGTGCTAGGGTCGAGGTCCAGATGAACACTGAAGCTTTCTTT
TRBJ2-7 TRBD1 TRBV5-4 few CASSPGSGGATYEQYF TGTGCCAGCAGCCCGGGATCAGGGGGCGCCACCTACGAGCAGTACTTC
TRBJ2-7 - TRBV7-9 - CASSLILGEQYF TGTGCCAGCAGCTTAATTCTCGGGGAGCAGTACTTC
TRBJ2-2 - TRBV6-2/TRBV6-3 - CASRPDLKNTGELFF TGTGCCAGCAGACCCGACTTAAAGAACACCGGGGAGCTGTTTTTT
TRBJ2-5 - TRBV10-3 - CAIKGTAQETQYF TGTGCCATCAAGGGGACGGCCCAAGAGACCCAGTACTTC
TRBJ2-3 - TRBV5-1 - CASSLDNGITDTQYF TGCGCCAGCAGCTTGGATAACGGAATCACAGATACGCAGTATTTT
TRBJ1-2 TRBD1 TRBV4-3 - CASSQDHRGANYGYTF TGCGCCAGCAGCCAAGATCACAGGGGAGCTAACTATGGCTACACCTTC
TRBJ2-7 TRBD2 TRBV5-6 few CASSLAPAGDTYEQYF TGTGCCAGCAGCTTGGCCCCAGCGGGGGACACCTACGAGCAGTACTTC
TRBJ2-3 TRBD1 TRBV5-4 once CASSHRLTGVGDTQYF TGTGCCAGCAGCCACCGCCTGACAGGGGTGGGAGATACGCAGTATTTT
TRBJ1-2 - TRBV5-4 - CASSSPSYGYTF TGTGCCAGCAGCTCGCCTAGCTATGGCTACACCTTC
TRBJ2-3 - TRBV7-2 - CASSLTPTTDTQYF TGTGCCAGCAGCCTAACTCCGACCACAGATACGCAGTATTTT
TRBJ2-4 - TRBV15 - CATSRVPEANIQYF TGTGCCACCAGCAGGGTTCCTGAGGCAAACATTCAGTACTTC
TRBJ2-1 TRBD2 TRBV5-1 few CASSLDSGGVLGQFF TGCGCCAGCAGCTTGGATAGCGGGGGAGTACTGGGGCAGTTCTTC
TRBJ1-2 - TRBV7-9 few CASSLIIRGSYGYTF TGTGCCAGCAGCTTAATTATCAGGGGTTCCTATGGCTACACCTTC
TRBJ1-5 - TRBV4-2 - CASSHTGINQPQHF TGTGCCAGCAGTCATACAGGGATCAATCAGCCCCAGCATTTT
TRBJ1-4 TRBD1 TRBV25-1 - CASRLLGRQGQGKLFF TGTGCCAGCAGGCTTTTGGGGCGACAGGGGCAAGGAAAACTGTTTTTT
TRBJ2-1 - TRBV20-1 - CSAKTTSNEQFF TGCAGTGCCAAAACGACTAGCAATGAGCAGTTCTTC
TRBJ1-6 TRBD1 TRBV12-3/TRBV12-4 - CASGTAYNSPLHF TGTGCCAGTGGGACAGCCTATAATTCACCCCTCCACTTT
TRBJ2-5 - TRBV10-2 - CASGDPETQYF TGCGCCAGCGGGGATCCAGAGACCCAGTACTTC
TRBJ2-2 - TRBV7-9 few CASSPGAVNTGELFF TGTGCCAGCAGCCCTGGGGCGGTGAACACCGGGGAGCTGTTTTTT
TRBJ2-3 TRBD2 TRBV7-9 - CASSYGLAGGPSTDTQYF TGTGCCAGCAGCTACGGACTAGCGGGGGGGCCTTCAACAGATACGCAGTATTTT
TRBJ2-1 - TRBV7-9 - CASEGLNEQFF TGTGCCAGCGAGGGTCTCAATGAGCAGTTCTTC
TRBJ2-6 - TRBV5-1 - CASSSRPSGANVLTF TGCGCCAGCAGTTCTCGGCCCTCTGGGGCCAACGTCCTGACTTTC
TRBJ2-5 TRBD2 TRBV7-9 - CASKREAQETQYF TGTGCCAGCAAACGGGAGGCACAAGAGACCCAGTACTTC
TRBJ2-1 TRBD2 TRBV11-2 - CASSSGAGGPNEQFF TGTGCCAGCAGCTCCGGAGCGGGGGGGCCGAATGAGCAGTTCTTC
TRBJ2-5 - TRBV9 - CASSARLRQETQYF TGTGCCAGCAGCGCCCGACTCCGGCAAGAGACCCAGTACTTC
TRBJ2-2 - TRBV6-5 - CASSYLGLNTGELFF TGTGCCAGCAGTTACTTGGGCCTTAACACCGGGGAGCTGTTTTTT
TRBJ1-2 - TRBV5-1 few CASSWTGSTIYGYTF TGCGCCAGCAGCTGGACCGGGTCCACGATCTATGGCTACACCTTC
TRBJ2-3 TRBD1 TRBV5-1 few CASTAKTGPQDTQYF TGCGCCAGCACCGCCAAGACAGGGCCTCAGGATACGCAGTATTTT
TRBJ2-5 TRBD2 TRBV4-3 few CASSPGLAVYQETQYF TGCGCCAGCAGCCCAGGACTAGCGGTGTACCAAGAGACCCAGTACTTC
TRBJ1-2 - TRBV9 few CASSVDDTSFYGYTF TGTGCCAGCAGCGTAGATGACACCTCCTTCTATGGCTACACCTTC
TRBJ2-7 TRBD2 TRBV6-1 - CASSAVSTSGSEQYF TGTGCCAGCAGTGCTGTATCGACTAGCGGGAGCGAGCAGTACTTC
TRBJ2-7 - TRBV5-1 few CASSLGPNPYEQYF TGCGCCAGCAGCTTGGGACCGAACCCCTACGAGCAGTACTTC
TRBJ2-3 TRBD1 TRBV5-1 - CASSPQGITDTQYF TGCGCCAGCAGCCCACAGGGGATCACAGATACGCAGTATTTT
TRBJ2-2 TRBD1 TRBV5-1 - CASSLEFLGRGQTGELFF TGCGCCAGCAGCTTGGAATTCTTGGGCAGGGGGCAAACCGGGGAGCTGTTTTTT
TRBJ1-1 - TRBV5-1 - CASRAGAEAFF TGCGCCAGCCGAGCCGGTGCTGAAGCTTTCTTT